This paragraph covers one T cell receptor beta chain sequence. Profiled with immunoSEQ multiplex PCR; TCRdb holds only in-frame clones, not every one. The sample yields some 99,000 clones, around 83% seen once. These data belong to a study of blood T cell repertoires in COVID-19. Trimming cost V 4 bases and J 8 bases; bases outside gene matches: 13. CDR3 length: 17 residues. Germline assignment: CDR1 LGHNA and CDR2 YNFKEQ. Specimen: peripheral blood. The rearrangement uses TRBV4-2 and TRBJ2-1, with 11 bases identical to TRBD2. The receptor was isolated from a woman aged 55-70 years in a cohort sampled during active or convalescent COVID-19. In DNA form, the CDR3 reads TGTGCCAGCAGCCTCCGACTAGCGGGGCGCCCGGGGGATGAGCAGTTCTTC. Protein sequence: CASSLRLAGRPGDEQFF.